This TCR beta chain stems from a study of CD8+ T cells in alopecia areata. Documented treatment: oral pan-JAK inhibitor, 5-10 mg twice daily. RNA extraction and reverse transcription yielded cDNA as sequencing template. This table comes from immunoSEQ multiplex PCR, and its TCRdb copy is limited to in-frame clones, with some not included. The sample gives about 42,000 clones, under 70% of which show up once; under 25% is in the top ten. This specimen consisted of CD8+ T cells sorted from blood, obtained at week 4, from a patient treated with tofacitinib. The TCR was taken from a human donor with alopecia areata.

The CDR3 DNA follows: TGTGCCAGCAGCTCGACAGGAGGAAATCAGCCCCAGCATTTT. This encodes CASSSTGGNQPQHF. The chain is built from TRBV13 and TRBJ1-5, with a weak D call TRBD1 (6 bases). Trimming pared 4 bases from V and 4 bases from J, leaving 11 bases between. The CDR3 length is 14 residues. Germline-derived CDR1 and CDR2 are PRHDT and FYEKMQ (reference sequence). The full variable domain, with the rest looked up from reference TRBV13 and TRBJ1-5, is AAGVIQSPRHLIKEKRETATLKCYPIPRHDTVYWYQQGPGQDPQFLISFYEKMQSDKGSIPDRFSAQQFSDYHSELNMSSLELGDSALYFCASSSTGGNQPQHFGDGTRLSIL.